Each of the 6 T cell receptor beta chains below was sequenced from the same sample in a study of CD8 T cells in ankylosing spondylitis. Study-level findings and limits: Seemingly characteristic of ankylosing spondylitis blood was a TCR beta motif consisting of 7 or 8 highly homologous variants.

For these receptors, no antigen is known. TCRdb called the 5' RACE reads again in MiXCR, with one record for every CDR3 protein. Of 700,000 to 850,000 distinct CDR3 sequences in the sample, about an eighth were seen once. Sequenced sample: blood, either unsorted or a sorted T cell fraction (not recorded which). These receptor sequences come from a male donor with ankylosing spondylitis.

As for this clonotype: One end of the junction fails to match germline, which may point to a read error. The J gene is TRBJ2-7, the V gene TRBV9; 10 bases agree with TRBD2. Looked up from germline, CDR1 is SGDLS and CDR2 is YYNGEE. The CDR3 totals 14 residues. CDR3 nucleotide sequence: TGTGCCAGCAGCGTTCGGGCCGGGACTAGCGCCCTTTTCTTC. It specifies CASSVRAGTSALFF.

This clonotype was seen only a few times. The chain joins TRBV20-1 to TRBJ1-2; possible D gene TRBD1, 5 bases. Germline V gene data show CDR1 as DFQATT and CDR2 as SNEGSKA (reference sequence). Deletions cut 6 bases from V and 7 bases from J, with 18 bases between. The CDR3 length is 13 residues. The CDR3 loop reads CSAAYQGVVGYTF. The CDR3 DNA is TGCAGTGCCGCCTACCAGGGTGTAGTTGGCTACACCTTC.

The CDR3 protein is CSAVKGRHDVWQYF. For the CDR3, the DNA is TGCAGTGCCGTGAAAGGTAGGCACGATGTATGGCAGTACTTC. The chain combines TRBV20-1 with TRBJ2-7; D not certain. V was cut by 6 bases and J by 9 bases, with 24 bases left in between. The germline CDR1 and CDR2 sequences are DFQATT and SNEGSKA (reference sequence). This CDR3 spans 14 amino acids.

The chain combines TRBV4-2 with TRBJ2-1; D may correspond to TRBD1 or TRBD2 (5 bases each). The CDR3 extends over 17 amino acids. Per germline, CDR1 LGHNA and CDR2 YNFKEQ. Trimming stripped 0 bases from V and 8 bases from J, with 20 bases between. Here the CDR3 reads CASSQEGTGRWGDEQFF. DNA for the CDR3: TGTGCCAGCAGCCAAGAGGGAACGGGGCGTTGGGGAGATGAGCAGTTCTTC.

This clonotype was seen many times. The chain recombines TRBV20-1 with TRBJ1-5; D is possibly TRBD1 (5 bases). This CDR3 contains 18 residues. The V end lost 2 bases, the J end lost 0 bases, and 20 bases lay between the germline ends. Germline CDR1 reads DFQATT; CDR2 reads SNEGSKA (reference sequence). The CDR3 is CSARHTIGQGNSNQPQHF. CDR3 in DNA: TGCAGTGCTAGACACACTATAGGGCAGGGCAATAGCAATCAGCCCCAGCATTTT.

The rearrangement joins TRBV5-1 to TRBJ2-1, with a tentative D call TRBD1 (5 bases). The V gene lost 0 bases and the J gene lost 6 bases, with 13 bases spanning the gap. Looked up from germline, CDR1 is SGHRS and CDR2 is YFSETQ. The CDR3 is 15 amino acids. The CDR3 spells CASSLGGRRSNEQFF. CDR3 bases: TGCGCCAGCAGCTTGGGGGGCAGGAGATCCAATGAGCAGTTCTTC. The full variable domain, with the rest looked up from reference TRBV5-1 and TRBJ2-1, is KAGVTQTPRYLIKTRGQQVTLSCSPISGHRSVSWYQQTPGQGLQFLFEYFSETQRNKGNFPGRFSGRQFSNSRSEMNVSTLELGDSALYLCASSLGGRRSNEQFFGPGTRLTVL.